This T cell receptor (beta chain) was sequenced in a study of shared clonotypes between healthy human individuals. Looking at the study overall: Each donor's CD8 memory used one plate, CD8 naive two, each CD4 subset three.

Note on this clone: Its antigen is as yet unknown.

Study outcomes and limitations: In general, naive subsets displayed greater estimated richness than memory subsets did. A reduction in generation probabilities was seen for non-shared clonotypes relative to those shared by all four donors.

The assay was run at deep level. Only in-frame clones appear in the TCRdb table, and some are missing; sequencing was by immunoSEQ multiplex PCR. The sample contains approximately 2.5 million clones, roughly nine tenths of which appear only once. Sequenced input: naive CD4+ T cells sorted from blood. The sample's subset: CD45RA+ positively selected. The receptor comes from a man between 18 and 35 years old in good health.

CDR3 coding DNA: TGTGCCAGCTCACCGGACAGTAAGGGGCCCCAGCATTTT. It codes for CASSPDSKGPQHF. This chain joins TRBV18 and TRBJ1-5; a possible D gene is TRBD1 (6 bases). The CDR3 extends over 13 amino acids. V lost 3 bases and J 9 bases, leaving 12 bases between the germline ends. The germline CDR1 and CDR2 sequences are KGHSH and LQKENI. The whole variable domain, remainder taken from reference TRBV18 and TRBJ1-5, is NAGVMQNPRHLVRRRGQEARLRCSPMKGHSHVYWYRQLPEEGLKFMVYLQKENIIDESGMPKERFSAEFPKEGPSILRIQQVVRGDSAAYFCASSPDSKGPQHFGDGTRLSIL.